This T cell receptor beta chain emerged from a study of cytomegalovirus exposure and HLA in healthy donors. Notes on the study in general: Cytomegalovirus status was reportedly diagnosed by the classifier with high specificity and sensitivity. With later analysis, a missense DCLRE1C variant became linked to TCR beta V- and J-gene trimming. By HLA locus, TCR association rates varied in a later analysis, with DRB1 showing the most and HLA-C the fewest.

The CDR3 totals 13 residues. Germline-derived CDR1 and CDR2 are KGHSH and LQKENI. The V and J ends lost 6 bases and 0 bases respectively, with 8 bases between them. The PCR was carried out with 60 Vbeta primers and 13 Jbeta primers. TCRdb keeps only in-frame clones here, not all; method: immunoSEQ multiplex PCR. The table lists about 69,000 clones, roughly 74% of them singletons. Of note for this clone: What it binds is unknown.

This TCR came from a woman aged 55-69 years in good health and CMV-seropositive. The chain joins TRBV18 to TRBJ1-1; D remains ambiguous. Sequencing input: PBMCs. This CDR3 is CASSPTMNTEAFF. CDR3 nucleotides: TGTGCCAGCTCTCCGACTATGAACACTGAAGCTTTCTTT.